The 30 T cell receptor beta chains presented below share a single source sample, sequenced in a study of blood T cell repertoires in COVID-19. The table came from immunoSEQ multiplex PCR; TCRdb's copy has only in-frame clones and leaves some out. The repertoire consists of some 240,000 clones, with roughly 82% occurring once and the leading ten covering approximately 10%. Material for sequencing was peripheral blood. Receptors were obtained from a middle-aged man with active or convalescent COVID-19.

This rearrangement joins TRBV9 to TRBJ2-3; a possible D gene is TRBD2 (5 bases). Germline CDR1 reads SGDLS; CDR2 reads YYNGEE. The V gene lost 0 bases and the J gene lost 8 bases, with 16 bases spanning the gap. The CDR3 is made up of 15 amino acids. The CDR3 spells CASSVAGGDGGTQYF. The CDR3 DNA sequence: TGTGCCAGCAGCGTAGCCGGCGGAGACGGAGGTACGCAGTATTTT.

The gene calls are TRBV12-1 and TRBJ2-7; the D call in the table, TRBD1, was not verified against the DNA. TRBV12-1 is a pseudogene locus. CDR3 length equals 22 residues. The CDR3 reads CAIGNEPRAGTGETLSSYEQYV. CDR3 DNA sequence: TGTGCCATCGGAAATGAACCACGTGCCGGGACAGGGGAGACCTTAAGCTCCTACGAGCAGTACGTC.

This rearrangement joins TRBV28 to TRBJ2-1, with 9 bases aligning to TRBD2. This CDR3 region has 15 residues. The junction had 7 bases not matched to a gene; V was cut back by 2 bases and J by 8 bases. CDR1 is MDHEN and CDR2 is SYDVKM in the germline V gene. The CDR3 nucleotides are TGTGCCAGCAGTTTAATTAGCGGGAGAAATGATGAGCAGTTCTTC. It translates to CASSLISGRNDEQFF. Using reference TRBV28 and TRBJ2-1 for the parts outside the CDR3, the full variable domain is DVKVTQSSRYLVKRTGEKVFLECVQDMDHENMFWYRQDPGLGLRLIYFSYDVKMKEKGDIPEGYSVSREKKERFSLILESASTNQTSMYLCASSLISGRNDEQFFGPGTRLTVL.

This clone came up many times. The rearrangement uses TRBV5-3 and TRBJ1-2; D not certain. TRBV5-3 is an open reading frame, and its role is uncertain. This CDR3 has 14 residues. Trimming removed 0 bases at V and 8 bases at J, with 14 bases between. CDR3 region: CARSLAAAFDGYTF. The CDR3 DNA reads TGTGCCAGAAGCTTGGCCGCGGCCTTCGACGGCTACACCTTC.

The chain employs TRBV2 and TRBJ1-5; 7 positions match TRBD1. Per germline, CDR1 SNHLY and CDR2 FYNNEI. V dropped 2 bases and J dropped 5; count of bases not matched to a gene: 3. The CDR3 covers 14 residues. The DNA of the CDR3 is TGTGCCAGCAGTGAACGAGGGGGCTATCAGCCCCAGCATTTT. This sequence encodes CASSERGGYQPQHF.

This chain uses TRBV20-1 with TRBJ2-5; unclear D gene. The V and J ends lost 5 bases and 7 bases respectively, with 5 bases between them. The CDR3 extends over 9 amino acids. Germline V gives CDR1 DFQATT, CDR2 SNEGSKA (reference sequence). This chain's CDR3 is CSAGPTQYF. For the CDR3, the DNA is TGCAGTGCTGGGCCGACCCAGTACTTC.

This sequence joins TRBV5-1 and TRBJ1-1; D call uncertain. Germline V lookup: CDR1 SGHRS, CDR2 YFSETQ. Trimming pared 1 base from V and 1 base from J, leaving 5 bases between. The CDR3 is 13 residues long. CDR3 in amino acids: CASSLTTNTEAFF. CDR3 nucleotide sequence: TGCGCCAGCAGCTTGACTACGAACACTGAAGCTTTCTTT.

This clone was observed a handful of times. This chain joins TRBV28 and TRBJ1-2, with TRBD1 as a possible D gene (5 bases). Germline-derived CDR1 and CDR2 are MDHEN and SYDVKM. The CDR3 is 14 amino acids. Trimming pared 5 bases from V and 4 bases from J, leaving 14 bases between. DNA for the CDR3: TGTGCCAGCAGTCTTTGGCAGGGTGGCTATGGCTACACCTTC. This encodes CASSLWQGGYGYTF.

The chain recombines TRBV3-1 (or the pseudogene TRBV3-2) with TRBJ2-3, with D perhaps TRBD2 (6 bases). V lost 5 bases, J lost 3 bases, and 18 bases lay in between. Germline values: CDR1 LGHDT, CDR2 YNNKEL (reference sequence). This CDR3 is 16 amino acids long. The CDR3 coding sequence is TGTGCCAGCAGCTTCAGACTAGACGGGGTGACAGATACGCAGTATTTT. Amino acids: CASSFRLDGVTDTQYF.

The rearrangement links TRBV25-1 to TRBJ1-2; 9 bases line up with TRBD1. Germline V gene data show CDR1 as MGHDK and CDR2 as SYGVNS. V shed 3 bases and J 8 bases; nucleotides not matched to a gene: 7. This CDR3 is 14 amino acids long. The CDR3: CASSDSGQGKGYTF. The CDR3 DNA sequence: TGTGCCAGCAGTGACTCCGGACAGGGGAAGGGCTACACCTTC.

V gene TRBV5-1 combines with J gene TRBJ1-2; no reliable D call. Germline-derived CDR1 and CDR2 are SGHRS and YFSETQ. CDR3 size: 12 residues. Trimming left V 0 bases short and J 8 bases short, with 8 bases between. CDR3 sequence reads: CASSLAGEGYTF. As DNA, the CDR3 is TGCGCCAGCAGCTTGGCTGGTGAGGGCTACACCTTC. Together with reference TRBV5-1 and TRBJ1-2, the CDR3 gives the full variable domain: KAGVTQTPRYLIKTRGQQVTLSCSPISGHRSVSWYQQTPGQGLQFLFEYFSETQRNKGNFPGRFSGRQFSNSRSEMNVSTLELGDSALYLCASSLAGEGYTFGSGTRLTVV.

This clone was observed many times. The chain employs TRBV4-3 and TRBJ1-2; TRBD1 matches at 7 bases. CDR3 length: 15 residues. CDR1 is LGHNA, CDR2 YSLEER, per germline. The V segment lost 6 bases and the J segment 4 bases; nucleotides outside the gene matches: 11. The CDR3 is CASSQTGRTSYGYTF. DNA of the CDR3: TGCGCCAGCAGTCAGACAGGGAGGACCTCCTATGGCTACACCTTC.

The table lists this clone with a few counts. The J gene is TRBJ2-3, the V gene TRBV4-3; 12 bases line up with TRBD2. This CDR3 region has 16 residues. Germline assignment: CDR1 LGHNA and CDR2 YSLEER. The J segment lost 6 bases and the V segment lost 3 bases, leaving 7 bases of the junction unmatched. The CDR3 region is CASSQATSGRPDTQYF. CDR3 nucleotide sequence: TGCGCCAGCAGCCAGGCGACTAGCGGGAGACCGGATACGCAGTATTTT.

This clone appeared once. The V and J genes are TRBV10-3 and TRBJ1-2; 7 positions agree with TRBD1. From germline, CDR1 is ENHRY and CDR2 SYGVKD. Losses at the gene ends were 2 bases for V and 7 bases for J; bases not matched to a gene: 7. The CDR3 is 14 amino acids. The DNA for the CDR3 is TGTGCCATCAGTGAGCCGACAGGGTTGTTTGGCTACACCTTC. It encodes CAISEPTGLFGYTF.

This clone appeared once. V is TRBV12-3 or TRBV12-4 and J is TRBJ1-5; maybe TRBD1 (5 bases). This CDR3 region has 13 residues. V was pared by 3 bases and J by 5 bases, with 8 bases between. In DNA form, the CDR3 reads TGTGCCAGCAGTTTTTCGGGGGATCAGCCCCAGCATTTT. Its protein is CASSFSGDQPQHF.

CDR3 in DNA: TGTGCCAGCAGTCCCATAGGGGGGAGGGAGGTAGATACGCAGTATTTT. This gives the protein CASSPIGGREVDTQYF. The chain couples TRBV27 to TRBJ2-3; a weak D match, TRBD2 (7 bases). This CDR3 is 16 amino acids long. Trimming took 5 bases from V and 5 from J, leaving 20 bases between them. Germline CDR1 MNHEY, CDR2 SMNVEV (reference sequence).

In regard to this clone: At one boundary the junction diverges from the germline segment, which might be a read error. The genes are TRBV9 and TRBJ2-3, with D possibly TRBD2 on 6 matching bases. This CDR3 contains 13 residues. CDR1 SGDLS and CDR2 YYNGEE come from the germline V gene. CDR3 loop: CASSPTPSGRRNF. The DNA for the CDR3 is TGTGCCAGCAGCCCAACCCCGTCGGGGAGGAGAAACTTT.

The rearrangement uses TRBV11-1 and TRBJ2-2; 9 bases map to TRBD2. Germline-derived CDR1 and CDR2 are SGHAT and FQDESV (reference sequence). The CDR3 contains 16 residues. J lost 3 bases, V lost 4 bases, and 6 bases had no gene match. In DNA, the CDR3 is TGTGCCAGCAGCTCCCTAGCGGGAAGGGACACCGGGGAGCTGTTTTTT. Amino acid sequence: CASSSLAGRDTGELFF. Based on the CDR3 plus reference TRBV11-1 and TRBJ2-2, the full variable domain is EAEVAQSPRYKITEKSQAVAFWCDPISGHATLYWYRQILGQGPELLVQFQDESVVDDSQLPKDRFSAERLKGVDSTLKIQPAELGDSAMYLCASSSLAGRDTGELFFGEGSRLTVL.

This chain uses TRBV5-1 with TRBJ2-3, with D possibly TRBD2 on 5 matching bases. CDR1 and CDR2 from the germline V gene are SGHRS and YFSETQ. The V end lost 4 bases, the J end lost 5 bases, and 20 bases lay between the germline ends. CDR3 length equals 16 residues. The DNA for the CDR3 is TGCGCCAGCAGCCTACGCCCAGGTAGCGAAATAGATACGCAGTATTTT. As protein: CASSLRPGSEIDTQYF.

This clone was observed once. This sequence joins TRBV27 and TRBJ2-1; 7 bases match TRBD1. V dropped 3 bases and J dropped 7; count of bases not matched to a gene: 9. This CDR3 has 15 amino acids. The germline V gene has CDR1 MNHEY and CDR2 SMNVEV (reference sequence). This chain's CDR3 is CASSFPRTGHNEQFF. The CDR3 nucleotides are TGTGCCAGCAGTTTTCCCAGGACAGGTCATAATGAGCAGTTCTTC.

The chain carries TRBV27 and TRBJ1-6; no clear D. CDR1 is MNHEY, CDR2 SMNVEV, per germline (reference sequence). The V gene lost 1 base and the J gene lost 4 bases, with 14 bases spanning the gap. This CDR3 has 17 residues. The CDR3 coding sequence is TGTGCCAGCAGTTTATGGGCGGGCGGCCTTTATAATTCACCCCTCCACTTT. Protein: CASSLWAGGLYNSPLHF.

This clone was recorded a few times. CDR3 nucleotides: TGTGCCAGCAGCCAAGATAGGGACCGGGGGGGCTATGGCTACACCTTC. Protein: CASSQDRDRGGYGYTF. The chain links TRBV4-2 to TRBJ1-2; the D gene is possibly TRBD1 (5 bases). Germline-derived CDR1 and CDR2 are LGHNA and YNFKEQ. The CDR3 contains 16 residues. Trimming stripped 0 bases from V and 4 bases from J, with 15 bases between.

The chain uses TRBV6-5 and TRBJ2-7; TRBD1 agrees at 7 bases. Trimming at V came to 6 bases and at J to 5 bases, leaving 7 bases not matched to a gene. CDR3 length: 13 residues. Per the germline V gene, CDR1 is MNHEY and CDR2 is SVGAGI. CDR3 nucleotides: TGTGCCAGCAGGAAGACAGGGTCCCACGAGCAGTACTTC. This translates into CASRKTGSHEQYF.

The chain is built from TRBV4-1 and TRBJ2-1; 11 bases align to TRBD1. The CDR3 is 16 amino acids. The V gene's germline CDR1 is MGHRA and CDR2 YSYEKL. Trimming at V came to 0 bases and at J to 12 bases, leaving 10 bases not matched to a gene. This CDR3 reads CASSQDGTGGGWAQFF. The CDR3 nucleotides are TGCGCCAGCAGCCAAGACGGGACAGGGGGTGGTTGGGCGCAGTTCTTC.

J is TRBJ1-3 and V is TRBV28; D unresolved. The germline gives CDR1 MDHEN, CDR2 SYDVKM. This CDR3 is 16 amino acids long. The V and J ends lost 5 bases and 0 bases respectively, with 14 bases between them. The CDR3 protein is CASSTPPLHSGNTIYF. The CDR3 DNA sequence: TGTGCCAGCAGTACTCCCCCCCTCCACTCTGGAAACACCATATATTTT. The full variable domain, with the rest looked up from reference TRBV28 and TRBJ1-3, is DVKVTQSSRYLVKRTGEKVFLECVQDMDHENMFWYRQDPGLGLRLIYFSYDVKMKEKGDIPEGYSVSREKKERFSLILESASTNQTSMYLCASSTPPLHSGNTIYFGEGSWLTVV.

The chain carries TRBV5-6 and TRBJ1-1; 8 nucleotides line up with TRBD1. Germline V gene data show CDR1 as SGHDT and CDR2 as YYEEEE. V lost 1 base, J lost 7 bases, and 6 bases stayed unmatched. CDR3 length: 14 amino acids. Written as DNA, the CDR3 is TGTGCCAGCAGCTTGTTTGACAGGGGAGGTGAAGCTTTCTTT. This codes for CASSLFDRGGEAFF.

This sequence joins TRBV4-2 and TRBJ1-1; tentative D call: TRBD1 (5 bases). The V and J ends lost 1 base and 3 bases respectively, with 12 bases between them. In germline, CDR1 is LGHNA, CDR2 YNFKEQ. The CDR3 consists of 15 residues. This CDR3 reads CASSQVQPGDTEAFF. In DNA form, the CDR3 reads TGTGCCAGCAGCCAAGTTCAACCGGGGGACACTGAAGCTTTCTTT.

The table lists this clone with a few counts. The rearrangement uses TRBV7-8 and TRBJ1-4, with 10 bases lining up with TRBD1. Germline CDR1 and CDR2: SGHVS and FQNEAQ. The CDR3 has 15 amino acids. The V segment lost 5 bases and the J segment 6 bases; nucleotides outside the gene matches: 6. CDR3 sequence reads: CASSQGQGEYEKLFF. The CDR3, as DNA: TGTGCCAGCAGCCAAGGACAGGGGGAGTATGAAAAACTGTTTTTT.

V is TRBV9 and J is TRBJ2-2; D may be TRBD2 (5 bases). Germline V lookup: CDR1 SGDLS, CDR2 YYNGEE. The V end lost 2 bases, the J end lost 6 bases, and 11 bases lay between the germline ends. The CDR3 contains 14 residues. The CDR3 loop reads CASSVQMRAGELFF. As DNA, the CDR3 is TGTGCCAGCAGCGTGCAGATGAGGGCCGGGGAGCTGTTTTTT.

The V gene is TRBV14, the J gene TRBJ2-2, with D maybe TRBD1 (5 bases). This CDR3 has 17 amino acids. Germline assignment: CDR1 SGHDN and CDR2 FVKESK. V was cut by 0 bases and J by 5 bases, with 16 bases left in between. CDR3 in DNA: TGTGCCAGCAGCCAAGATCTTGGGGCCTGGCGTACCGGGGAGCTGTTTTTT. Translated, it gives CASSQDLGAWRTGELFF.